One sample yielded the 23 T cell receptor beta chains listed below, sequenced in a study of cytomegalovirus exposure and HLA in healthy donors. Researchers ran the PCR with 60 Vbeta and 13 Jbeta primers. Measured with immunoSEQ multiplex PCR; TCRdb has only the in-frame clones, and not every one. The sample records some 200,000 clones, around 86% being singletons. Sequenced material: PBMCs. The source of these receptors is a man in his fifties in good health and CMV-seronegative.

The V and J genes are TRBV6-4 and TRBJ2-3, with 9 bases matching TRBD2. CDR3 length equals 15 residues. Germline CDR1 is MRHNA and CDR2 is SNTAGT. J lost 6 bases, V lost 4 bases, and 8 bases had no gene match. The CDR3 DNA reads TGTGCCAGCAGTGCGACTAGCGGAACTGCGGATACGCAGTATTTT. It specifies CASSATSGTADTQYF.

V is TRBV28 and J is TRBJ1-1; maybe TRBD1 (6 bases). This CDR3 is built from 15 residues. The germline V and J ends were trimmed by 3 bases and 8 bases, with 19 bases remaining between them. Per the germline V gene, CDR1 is MDHEN and CDR2 is SYDVKM. CDR3 nucleotide sequence: TGTGCCAGCAGTTTTCTCCAACAGGGAGGGGTAGAAGCTTTCTTT. Translated, it gives CASSFLQQGGVEAFF.

This chain uses TRBV18 with TRBJ2-7; 13 positions match TRBD2. Trimming removed 3 bases from V and 5 bases from J; junction bases left unmatched: 4. Germline-derived CDR1 and CDR2 are KGHSH and LQKENI. This CDR3 is built from 15 residues. The CDR3: CASSPGTSGIDEQYF. As DNA, the CDR3 is TGTGCCAGCTCACCCGGGACTAGCGGGATAGACGAGCAGTACTTC.

This clone was counted only a few times. The CDR3 spells CASSLVSDTQYF. CDR3 DNA sequence: TGTGCCAGCAGCTTAGTCTCAGATACGCAGTATTTT. The chain recombines TRBV7-9 with TRBJ2-3, with D uncertain. The CDR3 has 12 residues. Trimming stripped 1 base from V and 4 bases from J, with 3 bases between. Germline CDR1 reads SEHNR; CDR2 reads FQNEAQ (reference sequence).

The rearrangement joins TRBV6-5 to TRBJ1-2; 8 bases match TRBD1. Losses at the gene ends were 5 bases for V and 4 bases for J; bases not matched to a gene: 6. This CDR3 comprises 14 residues. The germline V gene has CDR1 MNHEY and CDR2 SVGAGI. CDR3 sequence reads: CASSLTGGGYGYTF. CDR3 coding DNA: TGTGCCAGCAGTCTAACAGGGGGGGGCTATGGCTACACCTTC.

This clone was counted a few times. The chain carries TRBV2 and TRBJ2-1, with 10 bases identical to TRBD1. V gave up 4 bases and J gave up 6 bases; unmatched junction bases: 6. Germline values: CDR1 SNHLY, CDR2 FYNNEI. The CDR3 length is 15 residues. CDR3 loop: CASSVRDRGSNEQFF. In DNA, the CDR3 is TGTGCCAGCAGTGTTCGGGACAGGGGTTCCAATGAGCAGTTCTTC. Combining the CDR3 with reference TRBV2 and TRBJ2-1 gives the whole variable domain EPEVTQTPSHQVTQMGQEVILRCVPISNHLYFYWYRQILGQKVEFLVSFYNNEISEKSEIFDDQFSVERPDGSNFTLKIRSTKLEDSAMYFCASSVRDRGSNEQFFGPGTRLTVL.

The chain links TRBV5-1 to TRBJ2-3, with TRBD1 matching over 7 bases. The germline gives CDR1 SGHRS, CDR2 YFSETQ. Trimming removed 7 bases from V and 1 base from J; junction bases left unmatched: 6. The CDR3 has 14 amino acids. CDR3: CASALGQRTDTQYF. The DNA for the CDR3 is TGCGCCAGCGCATTGGGACAGCGCACAGATACGCAGTATTTT.

Worth noting for this clone: One junction end does not reproduce the germline sequence, and a read error may be involved. The chain is built from TRBV30 and TRBJ1-4; D possibly corresponds to TRBD1 (5 bases). CDR1 and CDR2 from the germline V gene are GTSNPN and SVGIG (reference sequence). CDR3 length: 12 residues. The CDR3 loop reads CAWNIGIGHVLF. Written as DNA, the CDR3 is TGTGCCTGGAATATCGGTATAGGACACGTCCTTTTT.

Regarding this clone: The junction and the germline gene differ at one end; a read error may be behind it. The J gene is TRBJ2-1, the V gene TRBV7-2, with 12 bases fitting TRBD2. The germline CDR1 and CDR2 sequences are SGHTA and FQGNSA. The CDR3 has 17 residues. The DNA of the CDR3 is TGTGCCAGCACCTTAGACTGGACTAGCGGGACTGTGGGCGAGCAGTTCTTC. Translation: CASTLDWTSGTVGEQFF.

There are a few counts of this clone. V and J are TRBV2 and TRBJ2-7; 8 bases align to TRBD2. V lost 3 bases to trimming and J lost 5 bases; unmatched junction nucleotides: 9. Germline CDR1 is SNHLY and CDR2 is FYNNEI. The CDR3 sequence is 15 residues long. CDR3 sequence reads: CASSEKRLARHEQYF. DNA for the CDR3: TGTGCCAGCAGTGAGAAGCGACTAGCGCGCCACGAGCAGTACTTC.

This sequence joins TRBV27 and TRBJ2-1; D unresolved. The CDR3 loop spans 11 amino acids. V lost 6 bases to trimming and J lost 6 bases, with 6 bases between them. Germline V gene sequence: CDR1 MNHEY, CDR2 SMNVEV (reference sequence). The CDR3 sequence: CASSPGNEQFF. The CDR3 bases are TGTGCCAGCAGCCCGGGCAATGAGCAGTTCTTC.

The chain joins TRBV19 to TRBJ1-3; tentative D call: TRBD1 (5 bases). This CDR3 has 15 residues. The V end lost 5 bases, the J end lost 0 bases, and 11 bases lay between the germline ends. Per germline, CDR1 LNHDA and CDR2 SQIVND (reference sequence). CDR3 DNA sequence: TGTGCCAGTAGTCTCGGACAATACTCTGGAAACACCATATATTTT. Translated, it gives CASSLGQYSGNTIYF.

The chain carries TRBV6-1 and TRBJ2-7; 9 bases are shared with TRBD2. The V segment lost 5 bases and the J segment 2 bases; nucleotides outside the gene matches: 4. CDR3 size: 14 residues. CDR1 and CDR2 from the germline V gene are MNHNS and SASEGT. CDR3 sequence reads: CASSPPSGTYEQYF. The CDR3 nucleotides are TGTGCCAGCAGTCCACCTAGCGGGACCTACGAGCAGTACTTC.

This chain joins TRBV6-1 and TRBJ1-5, with 9 bases matching TRBD1. This CDR3 contains 15 residues. After removal of 10 bases from V and 1 base from J, the junction contained 8 bases not matched to a gene. From germline, CDR1 is MNHNS and CDR2 SASEGT. The CDR3 protein is CATSGTGTSNQPQHF. In nucleotides, the CDR3 is TGTGCCACCTCCGGGACAGGGACGAGCAATCAGCCCCAGCATTTT.

The V call is TRBV6-4, the J call TRBJ2-2; 7 positions match TRBD2. Germline values: CDR1 MRHNA, CDR2 SNTAGT. The CDR3 consists of 17 residues. V gave up 7 bases and J gave up 0 bases; unmatched junction bases: 11. CDR3 coding DNA: TGTGCCAGCATCGGGACTACCCAGTTCGCGAACACCGGGGAGCTGTTTTTT. Encoded protein: CASIGTTQFANTGELFF.

V and J are TRBV5-1 and TRBJ1-2, with TRBD1 matching over 8 bases. V dropped 3 bases and J dropped 4; count of bases not matched to a gene: 5. CDR3 length: 14 residues. Germline CDR1 SGHRS, CDR2 YFSETQ. CDR3 sequence (DNA): TGCGCCAGCAGCTCGACAGGGGAGAGCTATGGCTACACCTTC. It is translated as CASSSTGESYGYTF.

The chain couples TRBV25-1 to TRBJ1-2; no definite D call. V lost 3 bases and J lost 1, with 15 bases in between. The CDR3 is made up of 16 amino acids. Germline values: CDR1 MGHDK, CDR2 SYGVNS. CDR3 sequence (DNA): TGTGCCAGCAGTGACCTCCTGGGCGGGAGTAACTATGGCTACACCTTC. It is translated as CASSDLLGGSNYGYTF.

V gene TRBV2 combines with J gene TRBJ1-2; 9 bases match TRBD1. Germline V gene sequence: CDR1 SNHLY, CDR2 FYNNEI. The CDR3 covers 14 residues. The V and J ends lost 11 bases and 4 bases, in that order; junction bases with no gene match: 11. The CDR3 DNA sequence: TGTGCCGGGAAAAGGGACAGGGAGGGCTATGGCTACACCTTC. The encoded protein is CAGKRDREGYGYTF.

The genes are TRBV7-9 and TRBJ2-7; possible D gene TRBD2, 6 bases. This CDR3 spans 14 amino acids. The germline CDR1 and CDR2 sequences are SEHNR and FQNEAQ (reference sequence). V dropped 3 bases and J dropped 2 bases, with 11 bases sitting between them. DNA of the CDR3: TGTGCCAGCAGCTTCGGGACTGCTCCCTACGAGCAGTACTTC. Residues: CASSFGTAPYEQYF.

The rearrangement joins TRBV10-3 to TRBJ2-5; 7 bases line up with TRBD2. The germline V gene has CDR1 ENHRY and CDR2 SYGVKD. The J segment lost 2 bases and the V segment lost 4 bases, leaving 10 bases of the junction unmatched. The CDR3 covers 16 residues. CDR3 protein: CAISGASGTIQETQYF. The CDR3 nucleotides read TGTGCCATCAGTGGGGCTAGCGGAACAATTCAAGAGACCCAGTACTTC.

A few counts support this clone. The V gene is TRBV11-2, the J gene TRBJ1-1, with TRBD1 matching 8 bases. The CDR3 loop spans 16 amino acids. Germline values: CDR1 SGHAT, CDR2 FQNNGV. Unmatched junction bases numbered 7, after V lost 3 bases and J lost 1 base. CDR3 in amino acids: CASSFGPGGQNTEAFF. DNA for the CDR3: TGTGCCAGCAGCTTTGGGCCAGGGGGCCAGAACACTGAAGCTTTCTTT.

This clone was picked up a small number of times. The CDR3 DNA reads as TGTGCCAGCAGCGGGGGACAGGGGGACACTGAAGCTTTCTTT. Translated, it gives CASSGGQGDTEAFF. The chain carries TRBV6-6 and TRBJ1-1, with TRBD1 matching over 11 bases. In germline, CDR1 is MNHNY, CDR2 SVGAGI (reference sequence). V dropped 6 bases and J dropped 3; count of bases not matched to a gene: 3. The CDR3 is 14 residues long.

The genes are TRBV7-3 and TRBJ1-1; D call uncertain. The CDR3 covers 13 residues. Germline values: CDR1 SGHTA, CDR2 FQGTGA. V was clipped by 2 bases and J by 0 bases, with 4 bases between them. The CDR3 loop is CASSLQVNTEAFF. Written as DNA, the CDR3 is TGTGCCAGCAGCTTACAGGTGAACACTGAAGCTTTCTTT.